Listed here are 4 T cell receptor beta chains from one sample, sequenced in a study of early T cells in non-severe SARS-CoV-2 infection (dated by TCRdb to the early 2020s). The library came from 5' RACE. Sequencing was performed on a NextSeq 500. TCRdb reworked the public reads: Q25 trimming with fastp, MiXCR clone assembly, productive beta chains retained. Merged by CDR3 protein, the rows form single entries marked with the most common genes and DNA. The sample records some 30,000 distinct CDR3 sequences, 4% to 5% of which are singletons. Clones ranked in the top ten supply approximately 8.5% of the sample. The specimen was whole blood. Every receptor here comes from an adult who was a healthcare worker with PCR-confirmed SARS-CoV-2 infection or an uninfected control (not recorded which).

This clonotype was counted ten times or more. The CDR3 nucleotides are TGTGCCAGCAGCTCACTAGAATCCCGGACAGGGTATGGCTACACCTTC. It is translated as CASSSLESRTGYGYTF. V gene TRBV7-6 combines with J gene TRBJ1-2; 8 bases are a match to TRBD1. This CDR3 spans 16 amino acids. CDR1 is SGHVS, CDR2 FNYEAQ, per germline. V was clipped by 4 bases and J by 5 bases; unmatched bases: 12. Full variable domain (remainder filled in from reference TRBV7-6 and TRBJ1-2): GAGVSQSPRYKVTKRGQDVALRCDPISGHVSLYWYRQALGQGPEFLTYFNYEAQQDKSGLPNDRFSAERPEGSISTLTIQRTEQRDSAMYRCASSSLESRTGYGYTFGSGTRLTVV.

This clonotype was detected only a few times. The chain links TRBV27 to TRBJ2-3; 9 bases align to TRBD1. Trimming removed 5 bases from V and 2 bases from J; junction bases left unmatched: 8. The CDR3 is 16 residues long. Germline CDR1 reads MNHEY; CDR2 reads SMNVEV (reference sequence). The CDR3 is CASSAYRGLVTDTQYF. The CDR3, as DNA: TGTGCCAGCAGTGCCTACAGGGGGCTGGTCACAGATACGCAGTATTTT.

This clonotype is termed medium-sized. CDR3 in amino acids: CASMRGTGELFF. The CDR3 DNA sequence: TGTGCCAGTATGCGGGGGACCGGGGAGCTGTTTTTT. The J gene is TRBJ2-2, the V gene TRBV27; 7 bases match TRBD2. The CDR3 contains 12 residues. Germline V gene sequence: CDR1 MNHEY, CDR2 SMNVEV (reference sequence). Trimming took 9 bases from V and 5 from J; bases not matched to a gene: 3.

This clonotype appeared many times. Here the CDR3 reads CASSVITSGELFF. DNA of the CDR3: TGTGCCAGCAGCGTAATAACATCCGGGGAGCTGTTTTTT. The chain joins TRBV9 to TRBJ2-2, with no clear D. The CDR3 is 13 residues long. Looked up from germline, CDR1 is SGDLS and CDR2 is YYNGEE. Between the trimmed V and J ends, which lost 1 base and 6 bases, there was a span of 7 bases.